The 29 T cell receptor beta chains below all came from one sample that was sequenced in a study of T cell changes during pregnancy in multiple sclerosis. Assay used: immunoSEQ multiplex PCR; TCRdb lists only in-frame clones, some missing. The sample contains roughly 46,000 clones, nearly 95% of which appear only once. Sample: peripheral blood, taken in the third trimester of pregnancy. Receptors were obtained from a female donor with multiple sclerosis, enrolled in a pregnancy study.

For the CDR3, the DNA is TGCAGCACTCAGGTCAATGAGCAGTTCTTC. It specifies CSTQVNEQFF. This chain links TRBV29-1 with TRBJ2-1; D uncertain. V was clipped by 8 bases and J by 6 bases, with 8 bases between them. Germline lookup yields CDR1 SQVTM and CDR2 ANQGSEA. This CDR3 is built from 10 residues.

The chain has TRBV2 and TRBJ2-5; D may be TRBD1 (6 bases). In germline, CDR1 is SNHLY, CDR2 FYNNEI. Trimming took 4 bases from V and 3 from J, leaving 9 bases between them. This CDR3 has 13 residues. The CDR3 sequence is CASSVDRKETQYF. The CDR3 DNA reads TGTGCCAGCAGTGTGGACAGAAAAGAGACCCAGTACTTC.

The genes are TRBV30 and TRBJ2-3, with TRBD2 identical over 10 bases. The trim removed 0 bases at V and 5 bases at J, leaving 5 bases unmatched. The CDR3 sequence is 15 residues long. CDR1 and CDR2 from the germline V gene are GTSNPN and SVGIG (reference sequence). CDR3 DNA sequence: TGTGCCTGGAGTGTCCTAGCGGGAGCCCGAGATACGCAGTATTTT. The encoded protein is CAWSVLAGARDTQYF. Together with reference TRBV30 and TRBJ2-3, the CDR3 gives the full variable domain: SQTIHQWPATLVQPVGSPLSLECTVEGTSNPNLYWYRQAAGRGLQLLFYSVGIGQISSEVPQNLSASRPQDRQFILSSKKLLLSDSGFYLCAWSVLAGARDTQYFGPGTRLTVL.

The chain has TRBV19 and TRBJ1-5, with a tentative D call TRBD1 (5 bases). The CDR3 is 14 amino acids. Trimming removed 4 bases from V and 6 bases from J, with 13 bases in between. Germline assignment: CDR1 LNHDA and CDR2 SQIVND (reference sequence). The CDR3 sequence: CASSTLAGPQPQHF. The CDR3 nucleotides read TGTGCCAGTAGTACCCTGGCAGGGCCTCAGCCCCAGCATTTT. Supplemented by reference TRBV19 and TRBJ1-5, the full variable domain reads DGGITQSPKYLFRKEGQNVTLSCEQNLNHDAMYWYRQDPGQGLRLIYYSQIVNDFQKGDIAEGYSVSREKKESFPLTVTSAQKNPTAFYLCASSTLAGPQPQHFGDGTRLSIL.

CDR3 amino acids: CASSPPWANTEAFF. The CDR3 nucleotides read TGTGCCAGCAGCCCCCCGTGGGCGAACACTGAAGCTTTCTTT. The J gene is TRBJ1-1, the V gene TRBV7-9; D remains ambiguous. With 5 bases removed from V and 1 base from J, the gap between germline ends came to 11 bases. Looked up from germline, CDR1 is SEHNR and CDR2 is FQNEAQ (reference sequence). The CDR3 is made up of 14 amino acids.

The chain joins TRBV9 to TRBJ2-1; the match to TRBD2 covers 7 bases. Trimming took 4 bases from V and 1 from J; bases not matched to a gene: 8. Germline CDR1 is SGDLS and CDR2 is YYNGEE. The length of the CDR3 is 16 residues. The CDR3 loop reads CASSPALAVSYNEQFF. For the CDR3, the DNA is TGTGCCAGCAGCCCCGCCCTAGCGGTATCCTACAATGAGCAGTTCTTC.

The chain combines TRBV21-1 with TRBJ2-1; the D segment call TRBD1 is taken from the table without a DNA check. TRBV21-1 is tagged as a pseudogene. This CDR3 spans 15 amino acids. CDR3 nucleotide sequence: TGTGCCAGCAGCAAAAAGACAGGGGAGGACAATGAGCAGTTCTTC. It encodes CASSKKTGEDNEQFF.

This clone was seen a single time. The chain recombines TRBV7-9 with TRBJ2-3; D perhaps matches TRBD1 (8 bases). The CDR3 extends over 15 amino acids. V shed 11 bases and J shed 6 bases, with 24 bases lying between them. The germline CDR1 and CDR2 sequences are SEHNR and FQNEAQ (reference sequence). The CDR3 nucleotides are TGTGCCTTCGGGGAGGGACAGGTGGTGGCGGATACGCAGTATTTT. Translating it yields CAFGEGQVVADTQYF.

The table lists this clone with a count of one. The chain combines TRBV7-6 with TRBJ2-1; no firm D call. V shed 2 bases and J shed 5 bases, with 7 bases lying between them. CDR1 and CDR2 from the germline V gene are SGHVS and FNYEAQ. CDR3 length equals 13 residues. The CDR3 DNA reads as TGTGCCAGCAGCTTATACTCGAACAATGAGCAGTTCTTC. Protein sequence: CASSLYSNNEQFF. The full variable domain, with the rest looked up from reference TRBV7-6 and TRBJ2-1, is GAGVSQSPRYKVTKRGQDVALRCDPISGHVSLYWYRQALGQGPEFLTYFNYEAQQDKSGLPNDRFSAERPEGSISTLTIQRTEQRDSAMYRCASSLYSNNEQFFGPGTRLTVL.

This chain links TRBV5-4 with TRBJ2-7; a possible D gene is TRBD2 (6 bases). The CDR3 consists of 13 residues. The germline gives CDR1 SGHNT, CDR2 YYREEE (reference sequence). Deletions cut 4 bases from V and 3 bases from J, with 11 bases between. This CDR3 reads CASSPGRNYEQYF. CDR3 in DNA: TGTGCCAGCAGCCCCGGGAGAAACTACGAGCAGTACTTC. Filled out from reference TRBV5-4 and TRBJ2-7, the complete variable domain reads ETGVTQSPTHLIKTRGQQVTLRCSSQSGHNTVSWYQQALGQGPQFIFQYYREEENGRGNFPPRFSGLQFPNYSSELNVNALELDDSALYLCASSPGRNYEQYFGPGTRLTVT.

V gene TRBV12-5 combines with J gene TRBJ2-2; D remains unclear. Germline loops: CDR1 LGHNT, CDR2 FRNRAP. V was cut by 3 bases and J by 6 bases, with 11 bases left in between. The CDR3 is 14 residues long. The CDR3: CASGLIVLSGELFF. The CDR3 nucleotides read TGTGCTAGTGGTTTAATAGTCCTCTCCGGGGAGCTGTTTTTT.

This chain connects TRBV10-3 to TRBJ2-2, with TRBD1 matching 7 bases. V lost 7 bases to trimming and J lost 6 bases; unmatched junction nucleotides: 8. CDR1 is ENHRY, CDR2 SYGVKD, per germline. The CDR3 loop spans 14 amino acids. The CDR3 DNA follows: TGTGCCATCAAGAAAGACAGGGAAGCCGGGGAGCTGTTTTTT. Protein product: CAIKKDREAGELFF.

The CDR3 here is CASSEREAPHYEQYF. The DNA for the CDR3 is TGTGCCAGCAGTGAGCGGGAGGCCCCCCACTACGAGCAGTACTTC. This chain links TRBV4-2 with TRBJ2-7; 9 bases are a match to TRBD2. V trimming: 6 bases; J trimming: 3 bases; junction bases outside the gene matches: 9. Germline V lookup: CDR1 LGHNA, CDR2 YNFKEQ. This CDR3 has 15 residues.

This clone appeared once. The CDR3 region is CASSQAGGNSGNTIYF. As DNA, the CDR3 is TGTGCCAGCAGCCAGGCAGGGGGCAACTCTGGAAACACCATATATTTT. The chain carries TRBV4-2 and TRBJ1-3, with TRBD1 matching 8 bases. The V gene end was trimmed by 3 bases and the J gene end by 0 bases; junction bases not matched to a gene: 4. Germline-derived CDR1 and CDR2 are LGHNA and YNFKEQ. The CDR3 runs to 16 residues.

The V and J genes are TRBV5-5 and TRBJ1-2, with D perhaps matching TRBD1 (6 bases). The V gene lost 4 bases and the J gene lost 2 bases, with 12 bases spanning the gap. Germline-derived CDR1 and CDR2 are SGHKS and YYEKEE (reference sequence). This CDR3 comprises 14 residues. The chain's CDR3 is CASSPRTENYGYTF. The CDR3 DNA follows: TGTGCCAGCAGCCCTAGGACAGAGAACTATGGCTACACCTTC.

This sequence joins TRBV7-9 and TRBJ2-1; the match to TRBD2 covers 7 bases. V lost 4 bases to trimming and J lost 6 bases; unmatched junction nucleotides: 15. The CDR3 spans 17 residues. CDR1 and CDR2 (germline): SEHNR, FQNEAQ (reference sequence). CDR3 bases: TGTGCCAGCAGCTCCTCACGGGCTAGCGGCCTCTTCAATGAGCAGTTCTTC. The encoded protein is CASSSSRASGLFNEQFF.

The J gene is TRBJ2-1, the V gene TRBV10-3, with TRBD2 matching 13 bases. CDR3 size: 14 residues. Looked up from germline, CDR1 is ENHRY and CDR2 is SYGVKD. V lost 8 bases and J lost 6; bases outside the gene matches: 4. CDR3 amino acids: CAIGGLAGINEQFF. CDR3 DNA sequence: TGTGCCATCGGGGGACTAGCGGGGATCAATGAGCAGTTCTTC.

This chain joins TRBV7-9 and TRBJ2-7; D perhaps matches TRBD1 (5 bases). CDR3 length: 14 residues. Germline-derived CDR1 and CDR2 are SEHNR and FQNEAQ (reference sequence). Trimming removed 1 base from V and 5 bases from J, with 12 bases in between. The CDR3 bases are TGTGCCAGCAGCTTAGAGACTCCAGGGAACGAGCAGTACTTC. Translating gives CASSLETPGNEQYF.

This clone appeared a single time. This chain uses TRBV11-2 with TRBJ2-7, with 8 bases identical to TRBD1. J gave up 3 bases and V 5 bases, and 6 bases lay outside the gene matches. Germline values: CDR1 SGHAT, CDR2 FQNNGV. The CDR3 covers 14 residues. Here the CDR3 reads CASSPRQGYYEQYF. The CDR3 nucleotides read TGTGCCAGCAGCCCTCGACAGGGGTACTACGAGCAGTACTTC.

The rearrangement links TRBV7-2 to TRBJ1-4; D not certain. V was shortened by 0 bases and J by 4 bases, with 6 bases between the two germline ends. The CDR3 has 14 residues. The germline CDR1 and CDR2 sequences are SGHTA and FQGNSA. DNA of the CDR3: TGTGCCAGCAGCTTAGCGTCAGATAATGAAAAACTGTTTTTT. Protein sequence: CASSLASDNEKLFF.

The chain carries TRBV28 and TRBJ1-1, with 10 bases identical to TRBD1. Trimming removed 1 base from V and 8 bases from J; junction bases left unmatched: 7. The V gene's germline CDR1 is MDHEN and CDR2 SYDVKM. The CDR3 is made up of 15 amino acids. The CDR3 sequence is CASSLSGTGVLEAFF. In DNA form, the CDR3 reads TGTGCCAGCAGTTTATCCGGGACAGGGGTTTTGGAAGCTTTCTTT.

The chain recombines TRBV19 with TRBJ2-3, with D unresolved. Germline CDR1 reads LNHDA; CDR2 reads SQIVND (reference sequence). The CDR3 contains 15 residues. With 6 bases removed from V and 1 base from J, the gap between germline ends came to 14 bases. CDR3 loop: CASSSSSIGTDTQYF. The CDR3 DNA follows: TGTGCCAGTAGCAGTAGCTCCATCGGCACAGATACGCAGTATTTT.

The chain combines TRBV9 with TRBJ2-3; 14 bases align to TRBD2. The junction had 8 bases not matched to a gene; V was cut back by 3 bases and J by 5 bases. CDR3 length: 17 amino acids. CDR1 is SGDLS and CDR2 is YYNGEE in the germline V gene. The CDR3 region has the DNA TGTGCCAGCAGCGATCCGGGACTAGCGGGAGCGGGAGATACGCAGTATTTT. Its translation: CASSDPGLAGAGDTQYF.

The chain joins TRBV11-3 to TRBJ1-2; D unclear. V was trimmed by 6 bases and J by 4 bases, leaving 18 bases between them. The CDR3 is 15 residues long. CDR1 is SGHNT and CDR2 is YENEEA in the germline V gene. The CDR3 DNA reads TGTGCCAGCAGTCTCCCGGGAGGGTCGGCCTATGGCTACACCTTC. Encoded protein: CASSLPGGSAYGYTF.

V is TRBV6-5 and J is TRBJ1-2; D not certain. Germline-derived CDR1 and CDR2 are MNHEY and SVGAGI. This CDR3 spans 16 amino acids. V shed 3 bases and J shed 5 bases, with 19 bases lying between them. The chain's CDR3 is CASSYRPKLGRYGYTF. CDR3 sequence (DNA): TGTGCCAGCAGTTATAGGCCGAAGCTGGGGAGGTATGGCTACACCTTC.

The chain's CDR3 is CASRTDGLAGPEQFF. As DNA, the CDR3 is TGTGCCAGCAGGACCGATGGACTAGCAGGGCCTGAGCAGTTCTTC. The chain joins TRBV5-6 to TRBJ2-1; 8 bases line up with TRBD2. CDR3 length equals 15 residues. Germline trimming cut 5 bases from V and 9 bases from J; bases unmatched to any gene: 13. From germline, CDR1 is SGHDT and CDR2 YYEEEE.

J is TRBJ1-2 and V is TRBV6-1; D is unresolved. V shed 3 bases and J shed 5 bases, with 10 bases lying between them. Germline lookup yields CDR1 MNHNS and CDR2 SASEGT. The CDR3 contains 13 residues. The CDR3 coding sequence is TGTGCCAGCAGTGAGGCCTTTTCATATGGCTACACCTTC. It encodes CASSEAFSYGYTF.

This clone was picked up one time. The gene calls are TRBV9 and TRBJ2-7, with 9 bases aligning to TRBD1. Per the germline V gene, CDR1 is SGDLS and CDR2 is YYNGEE. The CDR3 is made up of 14 amino acids. The V and J ends lost 0 bases and 6 bases, in that order; junction bases with no gene match: 4. This CDR3 reads CASSVGGQGAEQYF. The DNA for the CDR3 is TGTGCCAGCAGCGTAGGGGGACAGGGTGCCGAGCAGTACTTC.

The chain uses TRBV15 and TRBJ2-7; TRBD2 matches at 8 bases. V gave up 3 bases and J gave up 2 bases; unmatched junction bases: 6. Per germline, CDR1 LNHNV and CDR2 YYDKDF (reference sequence). The CDR3 is 15 residues long. CDR3 residues: CATSRESGGTYEQYF. CDR3 in DNA: TGTGCCACCAGCAGGGAAAGCGGGGGAACCTACGAGCAGTACTTC.